The 2 T cell receptor beta chains below come from one sample, sequenced in a study of cytomegalovirus exposure and HLA in healthy donors. The PCR ran on 60 Vbeta and 13 Jbeta primers. The assay was immunoSEQ multiplex PCR, and TCRdb's table has in-frame clones only and misses some. The profile covers 150,000 to 200,000 clones, with more than 65% appearing a single time and around 3.6% taken by the ten largest. The specimen was PBMCs. The receptors originated from a man aged 35 to 55 in good health and CMV-seropositive.

The chain has TRBV7-3 and TRBJ2-5, with 9 bases lining up with TRBD1. The CDR3 extends over 17 amino acids. With 5 bases clipped from V and 3 bases from J, the junction kept 13 bases outside the gene matches. CDR1 and CDR2 (germline): SGHTA, FQGTGA. CDR3 residues: CASSPPYLDRGKETQYF. DNA for the CDR3: TGTGCCAGCAGCCCTCCGTACTTGGACAGGGGAAAAGAGACCCAGTACTTC.

This rearrangement joins TRBV5-1 to TRBJ2-2; TRBD1 aligns across 10 bases. After removal of 4 bases from V and 6 bases from J, the junction contained 9 bases not matched to a gene. Germline CDR1 reads SGHRS; CDR2 reads YFSETQ. The CDR3 length is 16 residues. CDR3 DNA sequence: TGCGCCAGCAGCGTAAGACAGGGGGCTGGCGCCGGGGAGCTGTTTTTT. Protein sequence: CASSVRQGAGAGELFF. Using reference TRBV5-1 and TRBJ2-2 for the parts outside the CDR3, the full variable domain is KAGVTQTPRYLIKTRGQQVTLSCSPISGHRSVSWYQQTPGQGLQFLFEYFSETQRNKGNFPGRFSGRQFSNSRSEMNVSTLELGDSALYLCASSVRQGAGAGELFFGEGSRLTVL.